This T cell receptor beta chain appears in the sequencing data of a study of CXCR3-negative and CXCR3-positive naive CD8 T cells. Study background: The libraries yielded roughly 130 million TRB reads, about 1.5 +/- 0.3 million each. General observations from the study: Most assays used freshly isolated PBMCs, as cryopreservation partially reduced CXCR3. Both naive subsets carried similar amounts of surface CD5, so TCR strength was inferred from TRB CDR3 properties. Diversity was high in both naive subsets and much lower in memory cells.

CDR3 length: 16 residues. Germline loops: CDR1 LGHNA, CDR2 YSLEER. By frequency, this clonotype registers large. Its specificity is unknown. The authors made the TRB cDNA libraries by 5' RACE using UMI labels. No DNA is given; TCRdb re-called the 5' RACE reads and lists each CDR3 protein once. The sample table includes approximately 56,000 distinct CDR3 sequences. The specimen sequenced was memory CD8+ T cells from blood. The chain joins TRBV4-3 to TRBJ1-1; lacking DNA, the TRBD1 call made by TCRdb goes unchecked. This TCR derives from a human donor in good health. Some clones in this sample may be carry-over from other donors' samples. The CDR3 loop reads CASSPGGRGESTEAFF.